The 16 T cell receptor beta chains reported below all come from one sample, sequenced in a study of T cells in Graves' hyperthyroidism and ophthalmopathy. RNA transcripts yielded amplified TCR beta CDR3 regions. TCR CDR3 regions were first amplified by RT-PCR with HTBI primers. TCRdb fed the multiplex PCR reads into MiXCR, producing one record per CDR3 protein. This table holds approximately 710,000 distinct CDR3 sequences, roughly 17% found once. Material for sequencing was blood. Source of these receptors: a man aged 45-65 years with Graves' hyperthyroidism.

The rearrangement joins TRBV30 to TRBJ1-1; TRBD1 matches 8 bases. V shed 2 bases and J 4 bases; nucleotides not matched to a gene: 12. CDR3 length: 16 residues. CDR1 and CDR2 (germline): GTSNPN, SVGIG (reference sequence). CDR3 sequence (DNA): TGTGCCTGGAGTAGACTAGGACAGGGAGGTAGCACTGAAGCTTTCTTT. It yields the protein CAWSRLGQGGSTEAFF.

The chain joins TRBV6-2 or TRBV6-3 to TRBJ2-3, with D unresolved. V was clipped by 2 bases and J by 5 bases, with 5 bases between them. Germline V gene sequence: CDR1 MNHEY, CDR2 SVGEGT. The CDR3 has 12 residues. CDR3 in DNA: TGTGCCAGCAGTTACCGCAGAGATACGCAGTATTTT. Its translation is CASSYRRDTQYF.

The J gene is TRBJ2-4, the V gene TRBV5-6; the D gene could be TRBD1 or TRBD2 (5 bases each). In germline, CDR1 is SGHDT, CDR2 YYEEEE. The CDR3 extends over 15 amino acids. Between the trimmed V and J ends, which lost 2 bases and 5 bases, there was a span of 14 bases. CDR3 protein: CASSFRGPSQNIQYF. In DNA, the CDR3 is TGTGCCAGCAGCTTTAGGGGTCCTAGCCAAAACATTCAGTACTTC. The whole variable domain, filled in from reference TRBV5-6 and TRBJ2-4, reads DAGVTQSPTHLIKTRGQQVTLRCSPKSGHDTVSWYQQALGQGPQFIFQYYEEEERQRGNFPDRFSGHQFPNYSSELNVNALLLGDSALYLCASSFRGPSQNIQYFGAGTRLSVL.

This clonotype showed up many times. The genes are TRBV6-1 and TRBJ2-5; D unresolved. The CDR3 is made up of 14 amino acids. The germline V and J ends were trimmed by 6 bases and 1 base, with 12 bases remaining between them. In germline, CDR1 is MNHNS, CDR2 SASEGT. As DNA, the CDR3 is TGTGCCAGCAGCGGCTTCGGCCGCCAAGAGACCCAGTACTTC. Amino acids: CASSGFGRQETQYF.

This clonotype was found many times. The chain is built from TRBV5-1 and TRBJ2-7; D is uncertain. V was trimmed by 1 base and J by 0 bases, leaving 17 bases between them. CDR1 and CDR2 (germline): SGHRS, YFSETQ. This CDR3 comprises 17 residues. The CDR3 spells CASSLIVPGPSSYEQYF. The CDR3 nucleotides read TGCGCCAGCAGCTTGATTGTTCCAGGACCGAGCTCCTACGAGCAGTACTTC. Together with reference TRBV5-1 and TRBJ2-7, the CDR3 gives the full variable domain: KAGVTQTPRYLIKTRGQQVTLSCSPISGHRSVSWYQQTPGQGLQFLFEYFSETQRNKGNFPGRFSGRQFSNSRSEMNVSTLELGDSALYLCASSLIVPGPSSYEQYFGPGTRLTVT.

The gene calls are TRBV7-3 and TRBJ1-1; D is undetermined. There are 13 residues in the CDR3. Germline values: CDR1 SGHTA, CDR2 FQGTGA. Trimming took 1 base from V and 9 from J, leaving 12 bases between them. CDR3 coding DNA: TGTGCCAGCAGCTTAAATGCCCGTACCAAAGCTTTCTTT. This sequence encodes CASSLNARTKAFF.

This clonotype was detected a few times. The genes are TRBV28 and TRBJ1-1, with a tentative D call TRBD1 (5 bases). This CDR3 region has 12 residues. The germline V gene has CDR1 MDHEN and CDR2 SYDVKM. V was trimmed by 7 bases and J by 8 bases, leaving 14 bases between them. CDR3 DNA: TGTGCCAGCACCGAAGGGGAAGGCGAAGCTTTCTTT. This translates into CASTEGEGEAFF.

The CDR3 spells CASSSPHRDSEAFF. The CDR3, as DNA: TGTGCCAGCAGTTCGCCTCACCGGGACAGTGAAGCTTTCTTT. The gene calls are TRBV6-9 and TRBJ1-1, with 7 bases that match TRBD1. The CDR3 sequence is 14 residues long. V was clipped by 4 bases and J by 7 bases; unmatched bases: 9. The germline V gene has CDR1 MNHGY and CDR2 SVAAGI.

The chain joins TRBV30 to TRBJ1-2, with 9 bases matching TRBD1. Germline V gene sequence: CDR1 GTSNPN, CDR2 SVGIG (reference sequence). The CDR3 has 17 amino acids. V was pared by 6 bases and J by 2 bases, with 16 bases of the junction left unmatched. The CDR3 protein is CACYRQGGFTLNYGYTF. The CDR3 DNA is TGTGCCTGTTATCGACAGGGGGGTTTTACTTTAAACTATGGCTACACCTTC.

This clonotype was counted once. This sequence may be a read error, since a much larger clone differs from it by one base. This chain joins TRBV5-1 and TRBJ2-1; TRBD2 might be the D (5 bases). Germline CDR1 is SGHRS and CDR2 is YFSETQ. V was clipped by 0 bases and J by 3 bases, with 10 bases between them. The CDR3 consists of 15 residues. CDR3 amino acids: CASSLALRDYNEQFF. Written as DNA, the CDR3 is TGCGCCAGCAGCTTGGCACTCCGGGACTACAATGAGCAGTTCTTC.

In this sample, this clonotype turned up many times. The rearrangement links TRBV28 to TRBJ2-5; D is undetermined. The CDR3 length is 14 residues. V lost 2 bases and J lost 11, with 18 bases in between. CDR1 MDHEN and CDR2 SYDVKM come from the germline V gene. CDR3 DNA sequence: TGTGCCAGCAGTTTAGACCCCAGTCACCCGACACAGTACTTC. It encodes CASSLDPSHPTQYF.

This clonotype was found many times. The gene calls are TRBV6-1 and TRBJ2-1, with D perhaps assigned TRBD1 or TRBD2 (5 bases each). The CDR3 is made up of 14 amino acids. The V end lost 5 bases, the J end lost 9 bases, and 17 bases lay between the germline ends. Germline V gene data show CDR1 as MNHNS and CDR2 as SASEGT. The CDR3 protein is CASSPRGPLFEQFF. The CDR3, as DNA: TGTGCCAGCAGTCCCCGGGGCCCCCTTTTTGAGCAGTTCTTC.

This clonotype is a singleton in its sample. The chain links TRBV19 to TRBJ1-1; 7 bases agree with TRBD1. The J segment lost 5 bases and the V segment lost 7 bases, leaving 10 bases of the junction unmatched. The germline gives CDR1 LNHDA, CDR2 SQIVND (reference sequence). CDR3 size: 14 residues. CDR3 sequence (DNA): TGTGCCAGTACCGCGGACAGGCGGGGGACTGAAGCTTTCTTT. Its translation: CASTADRRGTEAFF.

At least ten counts were recorded for this clonotype. The rearrangement joins TRBV10-1 to TRBJ2-1; 8 positions agree with TRBD1. Trimming at V came to 3 bases and at J to 6 bases, leaving 13 bases not matched to a gene. The CDR3 sequence is 17 residues long. From germline, CDR1 is WNHNN and CDR2 SYGVQD (reference sequence). CDR3 residues: CASSDDLDRVLSNEQFF. The DNA of the CDR3 is TGCGCCAGCAGTGATGATTTGGACAGGGTACTTTCCAATGAGCAGTTCTTC.

This clonotype was seen at least ten times. The chain joins TRBV20-1 to TRBJ2-1, with TRBD2 matching over 9 bases. The V segment lost 6 bases and the J segment 9 bases; nucleotides outside the gene matches: 9. The germline CDR1 and CDR2 sequences are DFQATT and SNEGSKA (reference sequence). The CDR3 totals 13 residues. CDR3 sequence reads: CSAVLSGRIEQFF. The CDR3 DNA reads TGCAGTGCGGTCCTTAGCGGGAGAATTGAGCAGTTCTTC.

This clonotype was seen repeatedly, ten times or more. The CDR3 loop is CASSLESSGNTIYF. The CDR3, as DNA: TGTGCCAGCAGCTTGGAGAGCTCTGGAAACACCATATATTTT. The V and J genes are TRBV5-5 and TRBJ1-3; the D is unclear. Germline CDR1 reads SGHKS; CDR2 reads YYEKEE (reference sequence). The CDR3 runs 14 residues. The V gene lost 0 bases and the J gene lost 0 bases, with 4 bases spanning the gap.